The 11 T cell receptor beta chains given below trace back to one sample, sequenced in a study of T cells in Graves' hyperthyroidism and ophthalmopathy. RNA transcripts were the template for amplifying TCR beta CDR3 regions. The study used the HTBI primer set for a first-round RT-PCR of the TCR CDR3. Each CDR3 protein gets one entry after TCRdb re-called the multiplex PCR reads with MiXCR. This table holds about 380,000 distinct CDR3 sequences, roughly 15% found once. The sequencing sample was made of blood. Source of these receptors: a woman aged 30 to 39 with Graves' ophthalmopathy.

At least ten counts were recorded for this clonotype. The chain employs TRBV6-1 and TRBJ1-5, with D uncertain. This CDR3 region has 14 residues. CDR1 is MNHNS, CDR2 SASEGT, per germline. V was clipped by 7 bases and J by 0 bases, with 10 bases between them. The CDR3 protein is CASTGSTSNQPQHF. The CDR3 coding sequence is TGTGCCAGCACCGGTTCTACTAGCAATCAGCCCCAGCATTTT.

The chain links TRBV7-2 to TRBJ2-1; TRBD2 matches 9 bases. CDR3 length: 15 amino acids. V gave up 0 bases and J gave up 5 bases; unmatched junction bases: 2. The germline V gene encodes CDR1 SGHTA and CDR2 FQGNSA. The CDR3 bases are TGTGCCAGCAGCTTAGCGGCGGGGGGGAACAATGAGCAGTTCTTC. This sequence encodes CASSLAAGGNNEQFF.

The chain links TRBV6-9 to TRBJ2-1, with TRBD2 matching over 10 bases. The CDR3 is 15 amino acids. Germline assignment: CDR1 MNHGY and CDR2 SVAAGI. The ends lost 3 bases at V and 9 bases at J; junction bases unmatched: 8. The CDR3 sequence: CASSYYGLAVSEQFF. In DNA, the CDR3 is TGTGCCAGCAGTTACTACGGACTAGCGGTGAGTGAGCAGTTCTTC.

This clonotype was seen ten or more times. The chain carries TRBV3-1 and TRBJ2-1, with TRBD2 identical over 9 bases. The CDR3 runs to 18 residues. V was pared by 0 bases and J by 0 bases, with 6 bases of the junction left unmatched. Germline V lookup: CDR1 LGHDT, CDR2 YNNKEL (reference sequence). This CDR3 is CASSQDQLAGSSYNEQFF. The CDR3 DNA reads as TGTGCCAGCAGCCAAGATCAGCTAGCGGGGAGCTCCTACAATGAGCAGTTCTTC.

The chain is built from TRBV20-1 and TRBJ2-7; a weak D match, TRBD2 (6 bases). V lost 6 bases and J lost 0, with 12 bases in between. CDR3 size: 13 residues. CDR1 and CDR2 (germline): DFQATT, SNEGSKA (reference sequence). CDR3 sequence (DNA): TGCAGTGCAGGGCGGGAATACTCCTACGAGCAGTACTTC. Residues: CSAGREYSYEQYF.

This clonotype was found a few times. The chain recombines TRBV4-1 with TRBJ1-2; tentative D call: TRBD1 (5 bases). From germline, CDR1 is MGHRA and CDR2 YSYEKL. Trimming removed 2 bases at V and 5 bases at J, with 9 bases between. This CDR3 contains 13 residues. CDR3 sequence (DNA): TGCGCCAGCAGCCAATCCGGGACGTATGGCTACACCTTC. Residues: CASSQSGTYGYTF.

V gene TRBV20-1 combines with J gene TRBJ1-1; perhaps TRBD1 as D (5 bases). V was trimmed by 2 bases and J by 4 bases, leaving 20 bases between them. The CDR3 is 16 residues long. Germline assignment: CDR1 DFQATT and CDR2 SNEGSKA (reference sequence). CDR3 sequence reads: CSARCQLEGRSTEAFF. The DNA for the CDR3 is TGCAGTGCTAGATGTCAGCTTGAGGGGCGGAGCACTGAAGCTTTCTTT.

The V call is TRBV27, the J call TRBJ1-2, with 7 bases that match TRBD1. J lost 4 bases, V lost 6 bases, and 17 bases had no gene match. This CDR3 region has 17 residues. CDR1 MNHEY and CDR2 SMNVEV come from the germline V gene (reference sequence). The CDR3 is CASRIGVGGGTVYGYTF. In DNA, the CDR3 is TGTGCCAGCAGAATAGGGGTAGGGGGCGGGACAGTCTATGGCTACACCTTC.

This clonotype was seen many times. The rearrangement links TRBV6-2 or TRBV6-3 to TRBJ2-5, with D tentatively TRBD1 (6 bases). Germline CDR1 is MNHEY and CDR2 is SVGEGT. The CDR3 has 16 residues. V was clipped by 4 bases and J by 5 bases, with 20 bases between them. The CDR3, as DNA: TGTGCCAGCAGTTCCCAAGCAGGGGAGAACAGGGAGACCCAGTACTTC. This gives the protein CASSSQAGENRETQYF.

The chain has TRBV19 and TRBJ2-2; 9 nucleotides align to TRBD2. The CDR3 loop spans 14 amino acids. J lost 6 bases, V lost 5 bases, and 4 bases had no gene match. CDR1 LNHDA and CDR2 SQIVND come from the germline V gene (reference sequence). The CDR3 here is CASSASGGSGELFF. CDR3 nucleotides: TGTGCCAGTAGTGCCAGCGGGGGGTCCGGGGAGCTGTTTTTT.

Comments on this clonotype: One base away lies a much larger clone, so this may be a sequencing read error. This chain uses TRBV30 with TRBJ2-5, with TRBD2 matching over 14 bases. The assigned J gene may be wrong: the sequence end matches TRBJ2-1 better. Germline V CDR1 and CDR2: GTSNPN, SVGIG (reference sequence). The CDR3 runs 16 residues. The CDR3: CAWSGTSGGYQETQFF. The CDR3, as DNA: TGTGCCTGGAGTGGGACTAGCGGGGGGTACCAAGAGACCCAGTTCTTC.